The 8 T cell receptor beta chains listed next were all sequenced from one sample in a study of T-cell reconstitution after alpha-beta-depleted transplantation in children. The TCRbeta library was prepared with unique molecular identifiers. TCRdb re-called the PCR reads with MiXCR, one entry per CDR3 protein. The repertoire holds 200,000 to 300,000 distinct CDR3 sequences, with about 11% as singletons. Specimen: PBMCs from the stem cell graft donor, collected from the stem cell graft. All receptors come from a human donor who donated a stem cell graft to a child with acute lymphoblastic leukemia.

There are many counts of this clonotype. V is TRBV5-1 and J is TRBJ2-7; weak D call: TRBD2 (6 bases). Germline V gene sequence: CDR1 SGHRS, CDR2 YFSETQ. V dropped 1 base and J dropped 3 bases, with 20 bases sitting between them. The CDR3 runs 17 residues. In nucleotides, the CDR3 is TGCGCCAGCAGCTTGAAGAGAGCCGGGACTCTTAGCTACGAGCAGTACTTC. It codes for CASSLKRAGTLSYEQYF.

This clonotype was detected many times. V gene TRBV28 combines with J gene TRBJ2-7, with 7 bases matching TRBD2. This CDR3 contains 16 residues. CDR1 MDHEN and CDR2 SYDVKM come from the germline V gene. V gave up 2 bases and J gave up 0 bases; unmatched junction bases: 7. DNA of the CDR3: TGTGCCAGCAGTTTAAAGGCAGCGGGGACCTCCTACGAGCAGTACTTC. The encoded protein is CASSLKAAGTSYEQYF.

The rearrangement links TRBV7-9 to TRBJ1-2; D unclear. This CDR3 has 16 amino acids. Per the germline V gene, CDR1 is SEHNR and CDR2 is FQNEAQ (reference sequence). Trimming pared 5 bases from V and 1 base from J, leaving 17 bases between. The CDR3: CASSPSLVGVNYGYTF. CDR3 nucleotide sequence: TGTGCCAGCAGCCCATCCCTCGTCGGGGTTAACTATGGCTACACCTTC.

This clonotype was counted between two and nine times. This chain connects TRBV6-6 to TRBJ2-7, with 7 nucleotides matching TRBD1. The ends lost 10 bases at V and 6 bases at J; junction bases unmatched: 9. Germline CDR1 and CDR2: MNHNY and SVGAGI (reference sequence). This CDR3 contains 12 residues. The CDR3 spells CANPKGTAEQYF. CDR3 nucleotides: TGTGCCAACCCCAAAGGGACAGCCGAGCAGTACTTC.

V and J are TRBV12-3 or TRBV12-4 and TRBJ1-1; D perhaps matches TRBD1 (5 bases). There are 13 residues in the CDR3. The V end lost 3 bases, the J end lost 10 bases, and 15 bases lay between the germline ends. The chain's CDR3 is CASSLTATGGAFF. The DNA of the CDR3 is TGTGCCAGCAGTTTGACAGCCACCGGGGGAGCTTTCTTT.

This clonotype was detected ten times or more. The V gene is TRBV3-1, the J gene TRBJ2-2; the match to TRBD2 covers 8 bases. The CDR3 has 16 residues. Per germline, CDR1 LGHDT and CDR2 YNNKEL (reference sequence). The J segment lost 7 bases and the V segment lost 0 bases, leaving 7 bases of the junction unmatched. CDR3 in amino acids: CASSQDFGRALGELFF. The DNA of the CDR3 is TGTGCCAGCAGCCAAGATTTCGGGAGGGCCCTCGGGGAGCTGTTTTTT.

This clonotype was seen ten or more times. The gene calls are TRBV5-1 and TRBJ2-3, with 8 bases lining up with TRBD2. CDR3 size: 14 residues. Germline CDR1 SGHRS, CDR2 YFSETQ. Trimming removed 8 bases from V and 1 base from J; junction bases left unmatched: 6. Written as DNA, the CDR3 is TGCGCCAGTACTCACGGGAGGGGCACAGATACGCAGTATTTT. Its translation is CASTHGRGTDTQYF.

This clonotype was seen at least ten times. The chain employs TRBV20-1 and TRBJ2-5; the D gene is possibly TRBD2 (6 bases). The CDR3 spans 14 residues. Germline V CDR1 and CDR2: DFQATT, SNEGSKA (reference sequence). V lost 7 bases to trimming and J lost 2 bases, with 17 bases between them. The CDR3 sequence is CSVPPAGPQETQYF. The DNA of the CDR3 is TGCAGTGTTCCCCCAGCGGGCCCACAAGAGACCCAGTACTTC.